This T cell receptor (beta chain) was found in a study of cytomegalovirus exposure and HLA in healthy donors. Study results and limitations: In a later analysis, around 18,000 TCR beta sequences were associated with HLA alleles at 0.05 false discovery rate. Follow-up analysis seemed to connect common viral pathogens with several of the most significant clusters identified. With DRB1 most and HLA-C fewest, TCR association rates differed between HLA loci in a later analysis.

The PCR employed 60 Vbeta primers together with 13 Jbeta primers. This table comes from immunoSEQ multiplex PCR, and its TCRdb copy is limited to in-frame clones, with some not included. Of around 190,000 clones in the sample, roughly 78% are singletons; the top ten hold approximately 0.7%. About this clone: Antigen: not known.

The material sequenced was PBMCs. The receptor was isolated from a middle-aged woman in good health and CMV-seronegative.

The CDR3 coding sequence is TGCGCCAGCAGCTCAACGAGTACAGGGCACGGGGAGCTGTTTTTT. Translating it yields CASSSTSTGHGELFF. The chain recombines TRBV5-1 with TRBJ2-2; D possibly corresponds to TRBD1 (6 bases). The germline V gene has CDR1 SGHRS and CDR2 YFSETQ. With 3 bases removed from V and 7 bases from J, the gap between germline ends came to 16 bases. This CDR3 has 15 residues.